Following are 26 T cell receptor beta chains from one sample sequenced in a study of T cells in Graves' hyperthyroidism and ophthalmopathy. TCR beta CDR3 region amplification was performed from RNA transcripts. HTBI primers drove first-round RT-PCR of the TCR CDR3. MiXCR, run by TCRdb on the multiplex PCR reads, gives a single entry per CDR3 protein. The sample holds about 59,000 distinct CDR3 sequences, about 57% seen once. The sample consisted of blood. The receptors come from a woman aged 55 to 70 with Graves' ophthalmopathy.

The genes are TRBV19 and TRBJ1-1; no reliable D call. The V end was cut by 7 bases, the J end by 2 bases, with 11 bases between. This CDR3 has 13 amino acids. CDR1 and CDR2 from the germline V gene are LNHDA and SQIVND (reference sequence). DNA of the CDR3: TGTGCCAGTACATCTGGGTTCAACACTGAAGCTTTCTTT. Translated, it gives CASTSGFNTEAFF.

The rearrangement joins TRBV7-8 to TRBJ2-7, with 7 bases fitting TRBD2. This CDR3 has 15 amino acids. J gave up 0 bases and V 5 bases, and 7 bases lay outside the gene matches. Germline V lookup: CDR1 SGHVS, CDR2 FQNEAQ. CDR3 DNA sequence: TGTGCCAGCAGCCCCCTAGGCGGGAGCTCCTACGAGCAGTACTTC. Its translation is CASSPLGGSSYEQYF.

In the case of this clonotype: An end of the junction does not agree with germline; a read error may underlie this. The rearrangement links TRBV7-9 to TRBJ2-7; possible D gene TRBD2, 5 bases. This CDR3 spans 14 amino acids. Germline V gives CDR1 SEHNR, CDR2 FQNEAQ (reference sequence). The CDR3 DNA follows: TGTGCCAGCAACTTAGCGTCGGTAGCCTACGAGCAGTACTTC. Its protein is CASNLASVAYEQYF.

As to this clonotype: Mismatch with germline at one junction end may stem from a read error. This rearrangement joins TRBV7-6 to TRBJ2-7, with D possibly called TRBD1 or TRBD2 (6 bases each). The germline V gene has CDR1 SGHVS and CDR2 FNYEAQ. This CDR3 comprises 16 residues. CDR3 DNA: TGTGCCAGCGGCTTGGGGGGCGACTTAAGCTCCTACGAGCAGTACTTC. Amino acids: CASGLGGDLSSYEQYF. Combining the CDR3 with reference TRBV7-6 and TRBJ2-7 gives the whole variable domain GAGVSQSPRYKVTKRGQDVALRCDPISGHVSLYWYRQALGQGPEFLTYFNYEAQQDKSGLPNDRFSAERPEGSISTLTIQRTEQRDSAMYRCASGLGGDLSSYEQYFGPGTRLTVT.

By sample share, this clonotype is medium-sized. V gene TRBV20-1 combines with J gene TRBJ2-1; 11 positions match TRBD2. The CDR3 covers 12 residues. Per the germline V gene, CDR1 is DFQATT and CDR2 is SNEGSKA (reference sequence). With V trimmed by 3 bases and J by 10 bases, 2 bases remained unmatched. The CDR3 protein is CSASGTSGEQFF. Here the CDR3 DNA reads TGCAGTGCTAGCGGGACTAGCGGAGAGCAGTTCTTC.

The chain combines TRBV7-9 with TRBJ1-6; D may be TRBD1 (5 bases). The CDR3 covers 14 residues. Germline assignment: CDR1 SEHNR and CDR2 FQNEAQ (reference sequence). Between the trimmed V and J ends, which lost 2 bases and 10 bases, there was a span of 12 bases. The CDR3 sequence: CASSLQGLWSPLHF. CDR3 coding DNA: TGTGCCAGCAGCTTACAGGGTTTATGGTCACCCCTCCACTTT. Together with reference TRBV7-9 and TRBJ1-6, the CDR3 gives the full variable domain: DTGVSQNPRHKITKRGQNVTFRCDPISEHNRLYWYRQTLGQGPEFLTYFQNEAQLEKSRLLSDRFSAERPKGSFSTLEIQRTEQGDSAMYLCASSLQGLWSPLHFGNGTRLTVT.

This clonotype showed up many times. This chain connects TRBV28 to TRBJ1-5, with TRBD1 identical over 7 bases. CDR1 and CDR2 from the germline V gene are MDHEN and SYDVKM. V was clipped by 2 bases and J by 1 base; unmatched bases: 5. The CDR3 runs 16 residues. CDR3 in amino acids: CASSLTTGSSNQPQHF. As DNA, the CDR3 is TGTGCCAGCAGTTTAACGACAGGGTCAAGCAATCAGCCCCAGCATTTT.

With regard to this clonotype: Without the conserved terminal phenylalanine or tryptophan, this CDR3 likely stems from a read error. The rearrangement links TRBV2 to TRBJ1-2, with TRBD1 as a possible D gene (5 bases). Per germline, CDR1 SNHLY and CDR2 FYNNEI. Trimming left V 8 bases short and J 7 bases short, with 14 bases between. The CDR3 consists of 12 residues. This CDR3 reads CASALRAGGYTL. The CDR3 bases are TGTGCCAGCGCCCTCAGGGCGGGTGGCTACACCCTC.

The sample holds many counts of this clonotype. The chain combines TRBV27 with TRBJ1-5; D is possibly TRBD1 (5 bases). Germline assignment: CDR1 MNHEY and CDR2 SMNVEV (reference sequence). This CDR3 spans 18 amino acids. V dropped 8 bases and J dropped 0 bases, with 23 bases sitting between them. This CDR3 is CASPTFRSGSYSNQPQHF. CDR3 DNA: TGTGCCAGCCCTACTTTTCGCTCAGGGTCGTATAGCAATCAGCCCCAGCATTTT.

V is TRBV5-1 and J is TRBJ1-3; a possible D gene is TRBD1 (5 bases). Trimming left V 5 bases short and J 0 bases short, with 12 bases between. CDR3 length: 15 residues. Germline V lookup: CDR1 SGHRS, CDR2 YFSETQ. CDR3 in DNA: TGCGCCAGCAGACCGGGACTTATCTCTGGAAACACCATATATTTT. Translated: CASRPGLISGNTIYF.

The table lists this clonotype with a few counts. The rearrangement uses TRBV7-6 and TRBJ2-2, with a possible D match to TRBD1 (6 bases). The CDR3 consists of 17 residues. Trimming removed 0 bases at V and 2 bases at J, with 13 bases between. CDR1 SGHVS and CDR2 FNYEAQ come from the germline V gene. CDR3 DNA: TGTGCCAGCAGCTTAGCTGGGGGCTCTGGAAACACCGGGGAGCTGTTTTTT. Translated, it gives CASSLAGGSGNTGELFF.

This clonotype appeared many times. This CDR3 reads CASSLTGGDHVNNQPQHF. CDR3 DNA sequence: TGCGCCAGCAGCTTGACAGGGGGGGATCACGTAAACAATCAGCCCCAGCATTTT. The chain couples TRBV10-2 to TRBJ1-5; 9 positions agree with TRBD1. The CDR3 runs 18 residues. Unmatched junction bases numbered 15, after V lost 6 bases and J lost 3 bases. In germline, CDR1 is WSHSY, CDR2 SAAADI.

This chain uses TRBV12-3 or TRBV12-4 with TRBJ2-5, with TRBD1 matching 10 bases. CDR3 length: 16 residues. Trimming cost V 6 bases and J 4 bases; bases outside gene matches: 11. CDR3 in DNA: TGTGCCAGCAGCCAGGCCGGGACAGGGGAGGGAGAGACCCAGTACTTC. It translates to CASSQAGTGEGETQYF.

Ten or more counts support this clonotype. The chain is built from TRBV7-8 and TRBJ2-1; D may match TRBD1 or TRBD2 (5 bases each). Trimming left V 7 bases short and J 5 bases short, with 15 bases between. The CDR3 has 14 residues. Germline values: CDR1 SGHVS, CDR2 FQNEAQ. The CDR3 bases are TGTGCCAGCAACCCCCTTGGGGGAGACAATGAGCAGTTCTTC. Translating gives CASNPLGGDNEQFF. The whole variable domain, filled in from reference TRBV7-8 and TRBJ2-1, reads GAGVSQSPRYKVAKRGQDVALRCDPISGHVSLFWYQQALGQGPEFLTYFQNEAQLDKSGLPSDRFFAERPEGSVSTLKIQRTQQEDSAVYLCASNPLGGDNEQFFGPGTRLTVL.

The V gene is TRBV7-9, the J gene TRBJ2-1; possible D gene TRBD1, 5 bases. The germline V gene has CDR1 SEHNR and CDR2 FQNEAQ (reference sequence). CDR3 length: 16 amino acids. V was pared by 2 bases and J by 7 bases, with 18 bases between. The CDR3 coding sequence is TGTGCCAGCAGCTTACAGCAGCCTGGGGCTGGTAATGAGCAGTTCTTC. This codes for CASSLQQPGAGNEQFF.

The rearrangement links TRBV20-1 to TRBJ1-6; D remains ambiguous. Germline V CDR1 and CDR2: DFQATT, SNEGSKA (reference sequence). Trimming pared 2 bases from V and 7 bases from J, leaving 12 bases between. The CDR3 extends over 14 amino acids. CDR3 coding DNA: TGCAGTGCTAGAATAGCGATGAAGAATTCACCCCTCCACTTT. It codes for CSARIAMKNSPLHF.

V usage is TRBV20-1 and J usage is TRBJ1-5; 9 bases agree with TRBD1. Germline CDR1 and CDR2: DFQATT and SNEGSKA (reference sequence). The CDR3 sequence is 14 residues long. V lost 7 bases to trimming and J lost 5 bases; unmatched junction nucleotides: 9. The CDR3 protein is CSVINRDRDQPQHF. CDR3 nucleotides: TGCAGTGTCATAAACCGGGACAGGGATCAGCCCCAGCATTTT.

The chain has TRBV24-1 and TRBJ1-5, with D possibly being TRBD1 (5 bases). CDR3 length: 15 residues. V lost 6 bases and J 8 bases, leaving 19 bases between the germline ends. Per the germline V gene, CDR1 is KGHDR and CDR2 is SFDVKD. As DNA, the CDR3 is TGTGCCACCAGTAAAAGCGGGACCGCTGTGGAGCCCCAGCATTTT. Protein: CATSKSGTAVEPQHF.

This clonotype was observed once. V gene TRBV7-9 combines with J gene TRBJ1-5; TRBD1 matches at 8 bases. Germline-derived CDR1 and CDR2 are SEHNR and FQNEAQ (reference sequence). This CDR3 contains 16 residues. Trimming took 1 base from V and 6 from J; bases not matched to a gene: 8. Here the CDR3 DNA reads TGTGCCAGCAGCTTAGGCCGGGCAGGGGGCTTTCAGCCCCAGCATTTT. It translates to CASSLGRAGGFQPQHF.

This clonotype occurred a few times. The rearrangement uses TRBV24-1 and TRBJ2-1; D unresolved. Germline V gene data show CDR1 as KGHDR and CDR2 as SFDVKD. CDR3 length equals 16 residues. The germline V and J ends were trimmed by 2 bases and 4 bases, with 14 bases remaining between them. The CDR3 region is CATSDYALQSYNEQFF. The CDR3 DNA follows: TGTGCCACCAGTGATTATGCCCTGCAGTCTTACAATGAGCAGTTCTTC.

This clonotype was seen many times. The chain employs TRBV4-2 and TRBJ2-3; D call uncertain. CDR3 length equals 13 residues. CDR1 LGHNA and CDR2 YNFKEQ come from the germline V gene. With 4 bases removed from V and 2 bases from J, the gap between germline ends came to 7 bases. The CDR3 sequence: CASSLYSTDTQYF. Written as DNA, the CDR3 is TGTGCCAGCAGCCTATATTCCACAGATACGCAGTATTTT.

This rearrangement joins TRBV4-2 to TRBJ1-2; 8 nucleotides match TRBD1. The germline gives CDR1 LGHNA, CDR2 YNFKEQ. This CDR3 has 16 amino acids. The junction had 9 bases not matched to a gene; V was cut back by 1 base and J by 5 bases. CDR3 residues: CASSQAMGQGAYGYTF. CDR3 bases: TGTGCCAGCAGCCAAGCGATGGGGCAGGGGGCATATGGCTACACCTTC.

This chain's CDR3 is CSASRGREQETQYF. The CDR3 region has the DNA TGCAGTGCTTCGCGGGGCAGGGAGCAAGAGACCCAGTACTTC. V usage is TRBV20-1 and J usage is TRBJ2-5; D perhaps matches TRBD2 (6 bases). The CDR3 totals 14 residues. From germline, CDR1 is DFQATT and CDR2 SNEGSKA (reference sequence). Trimming removed 5 bases from V and 2 bases from J, with 15 bases in between.

The count of this clonotype is one. It is likely a read error, because the conserved phenylalanine at the end of the CDR3 is missing. The chain couples TRBV20-1 to TRBJ2-3; D is undetermined. V was cut by 3 bases and J by 6 bases, with 16 bases left in between. CDR1 DFQATT and CDR2 SNEGSKA come from the germline V gene (reference sequence). The CDR3 length is 14 residues. CDR3 loop: CSASLTPMLDTQYS. Written as DNA, the CDR3 is TGCAGTGCTAGTCTGACACCTATGTTGGATACGCAGTATTCT.

The J gene is TRBJ1-6, the V gene TRBV5-6, with D maybe TRBD1 (5 bases). Looked up from germline, CDR1 is SGHDT and CDR2 is YYEEEE. Trimming took off 3 bases at V and 10 bases at J, with 14 bases between the two ends. CDR3 length: 14 amino acids. The CDR3 here is CASSSGGVGSPLHF. The CDR3 DNA follows: TGTGCCAGCAGCTCTGGGGGGGTCGGGTCACCCCTCCACTTT.

This clonotype showed up many times. The CDR3 DNA reads TGCAGTGCTAGAGTCTGGGGAGACAATGAGCAGTTCTTC. Its protein product is CSARVWGDNEQFF. This rearrangement joins TRBV20-1 to TRBJ2-1; a weak D match, TRBD2 (5 bases). CDR3 size: 13 residues. CDR1 and CDR2 from the germline V gene are DFQATT and SNEGSKA (reference sequence). The V and J ends lost 1 base and 5 bases respectively, with 9 bases between them.